This TCR beta chain derives from a study of vaccination effects on CD4 cells after COVID-19. Study overall: It was a median of 72 days after the second dose that post-vaccine samples were obtained. For each well, over 1.5 million PBMC were cultured with around 10 IU/ml IL-2 and about 9.9 ug/ml peptides.

The CDR3 covers 17 residues. The ends were cut back, 4 bases at V and 4 bases at J, with 22 bases in the middle. Per the germline V gene, CDR1 is LNHDA and CDR2 is SQIVND (reference sequence). Turning to this clone: As yet, its antigen is unknown.

Isolation of CD4+ T cells took place after nine to ten days of culture. Participants were vaccinated with two doses of either the BNT162b2 or mRNA-1273 vaccine. The study, taken as a whole, reports: Just 1 of 255 vaccine-induced clones in healthy recipients was cross-reactive. Marked clonal contraction of infection- and vaccine-induced clones was seen late after vaccination.

Sequencing was performed with immunoSEQ multiplex PCR; in TCRdb, only in-frame clones are kept and a portion is missing. The repertoire holds about 73,000 clones, with roughly 73% as singletons. The rearrangement uses TRBV19 and TRBJ1-1; D not certain. The clonotype originates from a human donor who received a COVID-19 vaccine. The sample here was CD4+ T cells from PBMCs cultured without peptide, taken after COVID-19 vaccination. The CDR3 protein is CASSKMTLRSRGTEAFF. The DNA of the CDR3 is TGTGCCAGTAGTAAAATGACGTTGCGTAGCCGGGGCACTGAAGCTTTCTTT. The whole variable domain, remainder taken from reference TRBV19 and TRBJ1-1, is DGGITQSPKYLFRKEGQNVTLSCEQNLNHDAMYWYRQDPGQGLRLIYYSQIVNDFQKGDIAEGYSVSREKKESFPLTVTSAQKNPTAFYLCASSKMTLRSRGTEAFFGQGTRLTVV.